This T cell receptor beta chain was documented in a study of blood T cell repertoires in COVID-19. Overall study: The United States, Italy and Spain provided the acute and convalescent COVID-19 samples. From T cells, B-cell-depleted T cells, or PBMCs came the material, which was cDNA or gDNA.

As for this clone: The junction shows a germline mismatch at one end, possibly a read error.

The CDR3 has 14 residues. Germline assignment: CDR1 KGHSH and CDR2 LQKENI. As originally analysed: Reference gene primer amplification gave nucleated cell count estimates. Using immunoSEQ multiplex PCR, the repertoire was profiled, and TCRdb retains in-frame clones only, with some absent. The DNA was the basis for D and trimming; V, J and clone size are from that table. Of 90,000 to 100,000 clones in the sample, 75% to 85% were seen once. Sequencing was carried out using peripheral blood. The V gene is TRBV18, the J gene TRBJ1-2; D is perhaps TRBD1 (6 bases). The source is a man aged 60-69 years with acute or convalescent COVID-19. The CDR3 DNA reads as TGTGCCAGCTCACCACCCCCAGGGGACTACGGCTACACCTTC. It is translated as CASSPPPGDYGYTF.